Each of the 2 T cell receptor beta chains below was sequenced from the same sample in a study of identical twins. MiXCR, run by TCRdb on the 5' RACE reads, gives a single entry per CDR3 protein. The sample lists some 790,000 distinct CDR3 sequences; roughly 18% were seen once. The same data also went into a second study, on T cells expressing NK-cell markers.

What was sequenced was PBMCs. These receptor sequences come from a young woman in good health.

The rearrangement uses TRBV6-5 and TRBJ2-1; D is unresolved. The V gene lost 2 bases and the J gene lost 6 bases, with 11 bases spanning the gap. The CDR3 runs to 14 residues. CDR1 and CDR2 (germline): MNHEY, SVGAGI. CDR3 coding DNA: TGTGCCAGCAGTTACCTCCTTGGGATCAATGAGCAGTTCTTC. It is translated as CASSYLLGINEQFF.

This clonotype was counted only a few times. The chain combines TRBV5-1 with TRBJ2-7; TRBD1 matches at 8 bases. This CDR3 comprises 14 residues. Germline lookup yields CDR1 SGHRS and CDR2 YFSETQ. The junction had 9 bases not matched to a gene; V was cut back by 5 bases and J by 5 bases. The CDR3: CASRPDRGGNEQYF. The CDR3 DNA sequence: TGCGCCAGCAGGCCAGACAGGGGCGGCAACGAGCAGTACTTC.